The 25 T cell receptor beta chains given below trace back to one sample, sequenced in a study of T-cell reconstitution after alpha-beta-depleted transplantation in children. The library targeted TCRbeta and was prepared with unique molecular identifiers. One entry per CDR3 protein results from TCRdb running MiXCR on the PCR reads. Found here are fewer than 500,000 distinct CDR3 sequences, 43% of them singletons; the top ten hold 25% to 30%. This specimen was PBMCs, taken before TCRalphabeta/CD19-depleted stem cell transplant. Receptors were obtained from a girl aged 2-15 years with aplastic anemia, due to receive a stem cell transplant.

This clonotype was observed many times. The chain carries TRBV9 and TRBJ2-3, with D unclear. The V end lost 3 bases, the J end lost 4 bases, and 12 bases lay between the germline ends. Germline assignment: CDR1 SGDLS and CDR2 YYNGEE. The CDR3 has 14 amino acids. This chain's CDR3 is CASSESSYADTQYF. DNA for the CDR3: TGTGCCAGCAGCGAGTCTAGTTACGCAGATACGCAGTATTTT.

This clonotype appeared many times. The rearrangement uses TRBV5-6 and TRBJ2-5; D gene unclear. Trimming cost V 0 bases and J 1 base, with 7 bases left between them. In germline, CDR1 is SGHDT, CDR2 YYEEEE. CDR3 length equals 14 residues. The CDR3: CASSLAAGQETQYF. Here the CDR3 DNA reads TGTGCCAGCAGCTTGGCGGCAGGCCAAGAGACCCAGTACTTC.

This clonotype was seen only a few times. The chain has TRBV25-1 and TRBJ1-4; possible D gene TRBD1, 5 bases. Germline V gives CDR1 MGHDK, CDR2 SYGVNS. Trimming cost V 6 bases and J 8 bases, with 10 bases left between them. The CDR3 loop spans 12 amino acids. The CDR3 here is CASRDTREKLFF. Written as DNA, the CDR3 is TGTGCCAGCAGGGACACCCGGGAAAAACTGTTTTTT. Combining the CDR3 with reference TRBV25-1 and TRBJ1-4 gives the whole variable domain EADIYQTPRYLVIGTGKKITLECSQTMGHDKMYWYQQDPGMELHLIHYSYGVNSTEKGDLSSESTVSRIRTEHFPLTLESARPSHTSQYLCASRDTREKLFFGSGTQLSVL.

This clonotype was detected a few times. The genes are TRBV12-3 or TRBV12-4 and TRBJ2-7, with unresolved D. The CDR3 loop spans 12 amino acids. Trimming took 5 bases from V and 6 from J, leaving 11 bases between them. Here the CDR3 DNA reads TGTGCCAGCAGTCCCACTTTTTCCGAGCAGTACTTC. It yields the protein CASSPTFSEQYF.

This clonotype was detected a few times. The chain links TRBV29-1 to TRBJ2-3, with 8 nucleotides matching TRBD2. CDR1 and CDR2 from the germline V gene are SQVTM and ANQGSEA. V was pared by 7 bases and J by 5 bases, with 11 bases of the junction left unmatched. The CDR3 is 14 residues long. The CDR3 reads CSAPGGGRLDTQYF. CDR3 sequence (DNA): TGCAGCGCCCCCGGGGGCGGGAGGTTAGATACGCAGTATTTT.

This clonotype has more than one count but fewer than ten. The rearrangement joins TRBV7-2 to TRBJ2-2; 10 nucleotides align to TRBD1. The germline V gene has CDR1 SGHTA and CDR2 FQGNSA. J was trimmed by 2 bases and V by 6 bases; bases with no gene match: 3. CDR3 length equals 15 residues. The CDR3 coding sequence is TGTGCCAGCAGAGGGACAGGGGCAAACACCGGGGAGCTGTTTTTT. Translated: CASRGTGANTGELFF.

This clonotype occurred a few times. The V gene is TRBV9, the J gene TRBJ2-2; weak D call: TRBD1 (5 bases). The CDR3 has 13 residues. Trimming took off 3 bases at V and 6 bases at J, with 9 bases between the two ends. Germline V gene data show CDR1 as SGDLS and CDR2 as YYNGEE. In nucleotides, the CDR3 is TGTGCCAGCAGCGATGAAGGGGCCGGGGAGCTGTTTTTT. Translating it yields CASSDEGAGELFF. Supplemented by reference TRBV9 and TRBJ2-2, the full variable domain reads DSGVTQTPKHLITATGQRVTLRCSPRSGDLSVYWYQQSLDQGLQFLIQYYNGEERAKGNILERFSAQQFPDLHSELNLSSLELGDSALYFCASSDEGAGELFFGEGSRLTVL.

This clonotype was seen at least ten times. This chain joins TRBV27 and TRBJ2-3; D may match TRBD1 or TRBD2 (5 bases each). There are 15 residues in the CDR3. Trimming removed 4 bases from V and 0 bases from J, with 11 bases in between. CDR1 and CDR2 from the germline V gene are MNHEY and SMNVEV (reference sequence). CDR3 region: CASSWDGKSTDTQYF. For the CDR3, the DNA is TGTGCCAGCAGTTGGGACGGAAAAAGCACAGATACGCAGTATTTT.

This clonotype was picked up many times. The chain couples TRBV7-7 to TRBJ2-2, with 10 bases that match TRBD2. The CDR3 spans 18 residues. V dropped 5 bases and J dropped 4; count of bases not matched to a gene: 13. The germline V gene has CDR1 SSHAT and CDR2 FNYEAQ (reference sequence). CDR3 region: CASSPSLAGVGFTGELFF. The CDR3 DNA sequence: TGTGCCAGCAGCCCCTCCCTAGCGGGAGTTGGTTTCACCGGGGAGCTGTTTTTT.

The V gene is TRBV20-1, the J gene TRBJ1-5, with D unresolved. The CDR3 length is 16 residues. V gave up 6 bases and J gave up 3 bases, with 21 bases separating them. CDR1 and CDR2 (germline): DFQATT, SNEGSKA (reference sequence). The CDR3 loop is CSAVGLELLNNQPQHF. The CDR3 nucleotides are TGCAGTGCGGTAGGGTTGGAGTTATTAAACAATCAGCCCCAGCATTTT.

This clonotype was counted many times. The junction differs from germline at one of its ends, possibly a read error. V is TRBV18 and J is TRBJ2-5; TRBD2 matches at 9 bases. The CDR3 runs to 14 residues. CDR1 and CDR2 (germline): KGHSH, LQKENI. For the CDR3, the DNA is TGCGCCAGCAGTCCTACTAGCGGGCAAGAGACCCAGTACTTC. Residues: CASSPTSGQETQYF.

The chain uses TRBV20-1 and TRBJ2-7; the match to TRBD2 covers 9 bases. The CDR3 extends over 14 amino acids. CDR1 is DFQATT, CDR2 SNEGSKA, per germline (reference sequence). The J segment lost 5 bases and the V segment lost 0 bases, leaving 5 bases of the junction unmatched. The CDR3 bases are TGCAGTGCTAGAGAGGCGGGAGGGCCACACGAGCAGTACTTC. This sequence encodes CSAREAGGPHEQYF.

The V call is TRBV6-4, the J call TRBJ2-6; possibly TRBD2 for D (5 bases). Trimming pared 6 bases from V and 6 bases from J, leaving 18 bases between. CDR1 and CDR2 from the germline V gene are MRHNA and SNTAGT. The CDR3 has 16 amino acids. CDR3 in amino acids: CASRGVGTLSANVLTF. CDR3 bases: TGTGCCAGCAGGGGAGTGGGAACCCTCTCGGCCAACGTCCTGACTTTC.

The J gene is TRBJ2-4, the V gene TRBV11-2; 13 bases map to TRBD2. The CDR3 has 20 amino acids. J was trimmed by 0 bases and V by 5 bases; bases with no gene match: 13. Germline assignment: CDR1 SGHAT and CDR2 FQNNGV. The CDR3 DNA reads as TGTGCCAGCAGCCGCGATCCCGGACTAGCGGGAGTGGGAGCCAAAAACATTCAGTACTTC. Translation gives CASSRDPGLAGVGAKNIQYF.

This chain uses TRBV6-5 with TRBJ1-2; D gene unclear. The CDR3 is 15 amino acids. CDR1 and CDR2 from the germline V gene are MNHEY and SVGAGI. The germline V and J ends were trimmed by 0 bases and 2 bases, with 10 bases remaining between them. The DNA for the CDR3 is TGTGCCAGCAGTTACTCGATCCCAGAGAACTATGGCTACACCTTC. Its protein is CASSYSIPENYGYTF.

Many counts were recorded for this clonotype. V usage is TRBV15 and J usage is TRBJ2-1; the D gene could be TRBD1 or TRBD2 (5 bases each). CDR1 and CDR2 from the germline V gene are LNHNV and YYDKDF (reference sequence). This CDR3 comprises 16 residues. V was shortened by 1 base and J by 1 base, with 11 bases between the two germline ends. The chain's CDR3 is CATSRVRGASYNEQFF. CDR3 coding DNA: TGTGCCACCAGCAGAGTCCGGGGCGCTTCCTACAATGAGCAGTTCTTC. Based on the CDR3 plus reference TRBV15 and TRBJ2-1, the full variable domain is DAMVIQNPRYQVTQFGKPVTLSCSQTLNHNVMYWYQQKSSQAPKLLFHYYDKDFNNEADTPDNFQSRRPNTSFCFLDIRSPGLGDTAMYLCATSRVRGASYNEQFFGPGTRLTVL.

The chain links TRBV5-6 to TRBJ2-5, with 8 positions matching TRBD1. Germline V gives CDR1 SGHDT, CDR2 YYEEEE. V lost 4 bases to trimming and J lost 4 bases; unmatched junction nucleotides: 0. This CDR3 comprises 12 residues. CDR3 amino acids: CASSGTGETQYF. For the CDR3, the DNA is TGTGCCAGCAGCGGGACAGGAGAGACCCAGTACTTC.

The rearrangement joins TRBV19 to TRBJ2-2, with 7 bases fitting TRBD1. This CDR3 spans 14 amino acids. Germline V gene lookup returns CDR1 LNHDA and CDR2 SQIVND (reference sequence). The V segment lost 5 bases and the J segment 5 bases; nucleotides outside the gene matches: 5. The CDR3 DNA sequence: TGTGCCAGTAGTCGGACAGGATGGACCGGGGAGCTGTTTTTT. This translates into CASSRTGWTGELFF.

About this clonotype: One end of the junction is discordant with germline, which a read error may explain. This rearrangement joins TRBV12-3 or TRBV12-4 to TRBJ2-1, with 12 positions matching TRBD2. This CDR3 spans 14 amino acids. The chain's CDR3 is CVSRLTSGSYEQFF. DNA of the CDR3: TGTGTCAGCAGACTGACTAGCGGGAGCTATGAGCAGTTCTTC.

This chain uses TRBV30 with TRBJ2-1; D perhaps matches TRBD1 (5 bases). V lost 2 bases to trimming and J lost 7 bases, with 9 bases between them. CDR1 is GTSNPN and CDR2 is SVGIG in the germline V gene (reference sequence). This CDR3 has 12 residues. CDR3 coding DNA: TGTGCCTGGAGTACAGGCCCTAATGAGCAGTTCTTC. Its protein product is CAWSTGPNEQFF.

This clonotype was observed a single time. This rearrangement joins TRBV7-9 to TRBJ2-7; the D gene is possibly TRBD2 (5 bases). Germline V gene data show CDR1 as SEHNR and CDR2 as FQNEAQ (reference sequence). The CDR3 covers 16 residues. The V end lost 2 bases, the J end lost 0 bases, and 14 bases lay between the germline ends. The chain's CDR3 is CASSLLFTDFSYEQYF. The CDR3 DNA follows: TGTGCCAGCAGCTTATTATTCACGGACTTCTCCTACGAGCAGTACTTC.

This clonotype was seen at least ten times. V and J are TRBV29-1 and TRBJ1-1; D might be TRBD1 (5 bases). Trimming removed 4 bases from V and 1 base from J, with 10 bases in between. The CDR3 covers 13 residues. Germline V gene sequence: CDR1 SQVTM, CDR2 ANQGSEA. CDR3 sequence reads: CSVGRGTNTEAFF. Written as DNA, the CDR3 is TGCAGCGTTGGTCGGGGGACGAACACTGAAGCTTTCTTT.

This clonotype has at least ten counts. V usage is TRBV5-1 and J usage is TRBJ1-2; a weak D match, TRBD1 (6 bases). With 3 bases removed from V and 6 bases from J, the gap between germline ends came to 9 bases. The CDR3 is 12 residues long. Germline CDR1 reads SGHRS; CDR2 reads YFSETQ. CDR3 DNA: TGCGCCAGCAGCTCTACAGGGAATGGCTACACCTTC. It yields the protein CASSSTGNGYTF.

The chain has TRBV27 and TRBJ1-5, with a tentative D call TRBD1 (5 bases). V was clipped by 5 bases and J by 4 bases, with 12 bases between them. The CDR3 runs to 14 residues. Germline CDR1 reads MNHEY; CDR2 reads SMNVEV (reference sequence). The CDR3 nucleotides are TGTGCCAGCAGTCCTGGACGGACAAATCAGCCCCAGCATTTT. Its translation is CASSPGRTNQPQHF.

This clonotype appeared many times. The V gene is TRBV12-3 or TRBV12-4, the J gene TRBJ2-1, with D unclear. Between the trimmed V and J ends, which lost 3 bases and 8 bases, there was a span of 14 bases. The CDR3 extends over 14 amino acids. CDR3 bases: TGTGCCAGCAGTTTTTCAGGATCCCGCGATGAGCAGTTCTTC. This codes for CASSFSGSRDEQFF.